The TCR beta chain described here comes from a study of T-cell reconstitution after alpha-beta-depleted transplantation in children. The CDR3 has 17 residues. Germline trimming cut 2 bases from V and 5 bases from J; bases unmatched to any gene: 11. Germline-derived CDR1 and CDR2 are MNHEY and SMNVEV (reference sequence). Study-level findings and limits: Several hundred expanded graft clones reportedly gave rise to the alpha-beta T cells present about two months after transplant. When one year had passed after transplant, most T-cell counts and diversity came from newly produced T cells.

There are many counts of this clonotype. What it recognizes is unknown. For TCRbeta, the library was prepared with unique molecular identifiers. TCRdb ran MiXCR on the PCR reads and lists one entry per CDR3 protein. The sample holds 100,000 or so distinct CDR3 sequences, 5% to 6% seen once. This material consisted of PBMCs, mostly from graft donor cells, taken 60 days after TCRalphabeta/CD19-depleted stem cell transplant. The rearrangement joins TRBV27 to TRBJ2-2; 7 bases align to TRBD1. This receptor was identified in a female patient between 2 and 15 years old who had a stem cell transplant for Fanconi anemia, so the T cells may come from the graft donor. CDR3 amino acids: CASSLRRLDRSTGELFF. DNA for the CDR3: TGTGCCAGCAGTTTACGCCGATTGGACAGGTCGACCGGGGAGCTGTTTTTT.